These 2 T cell receptor beta chains were sequenced from one sample in a study of cytomegalovirus exposure and HLA in healthy donors. PCR used 60 Vbeta primers and 13 Jbeta primers. Profiled with immunoSEQ multiplex PCR; TCRdb holds only in-frame clones, not every one. The sample comprises 90,000 or so clones, around four fifths of which are singletons, and less than 4% rests with the top ten. Material: PBMCs. The origin of the receptors is a man aged 30 to 39 in good health and CMV-seropositive.

The rearrangement joins TRBV5-4 to TRBJ1-4, with 7 positions matching TRBD1. V shed 4 bases and J 3 bases; nucleotides not matched to a gene: 6. CDR1 is SGHNT and CDR2 is YYREEE in the germline V gene (reference sequence). This CDR3 has 15 residues. CDR3 sequence reads: CASSLRTGSNEKLFF. In DNA form, the CDR3 reads TGTGCCAGCAGCCTAAGGACAGGATCTAATGAAAAACTGTTTTTT.

Written as DNA, the CDR3 is TGTGCCTGGAGACTCGCTGGCGGGAGGGCCTTTAATGAGCAGTTCTTC. It translates to CAWRLAGGRAFNEQFF. This chain joins TRBV30 and TRBJ2-1, with TRBD2 identical over 9 bases. Trimming cost V 3 bases and J 7 bases; bases outside gene matches: 13. CDR1 and CDR2 from the germline V gene are GTSNPN and SVGIG (reference sequence). The CDR3 has 16 amino acids.